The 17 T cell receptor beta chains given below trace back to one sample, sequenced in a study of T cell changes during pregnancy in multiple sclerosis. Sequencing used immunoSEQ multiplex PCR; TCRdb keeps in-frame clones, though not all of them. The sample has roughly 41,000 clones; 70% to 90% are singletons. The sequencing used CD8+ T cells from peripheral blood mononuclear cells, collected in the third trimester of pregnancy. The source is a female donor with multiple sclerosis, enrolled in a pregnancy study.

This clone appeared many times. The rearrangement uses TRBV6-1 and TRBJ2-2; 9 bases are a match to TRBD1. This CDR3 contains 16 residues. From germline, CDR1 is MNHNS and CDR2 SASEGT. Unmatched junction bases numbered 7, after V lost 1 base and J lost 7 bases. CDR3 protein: CASSEEEGTGSGELFF. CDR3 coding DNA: TGTGCCAGCAGTGAAGAAGAGGGGACAGGGAGCGGGGAGCTGTTTTTT.

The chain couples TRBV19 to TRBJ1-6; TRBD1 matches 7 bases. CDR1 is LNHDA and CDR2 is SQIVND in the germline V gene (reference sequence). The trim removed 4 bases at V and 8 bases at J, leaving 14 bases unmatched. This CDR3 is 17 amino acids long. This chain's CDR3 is CASSTPTSLGGDSPLHF. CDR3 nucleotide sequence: TGTGCCAGTAGTACCCCGACCTCCTTAGGGGGCGATTCACCCCTCCACTTT.

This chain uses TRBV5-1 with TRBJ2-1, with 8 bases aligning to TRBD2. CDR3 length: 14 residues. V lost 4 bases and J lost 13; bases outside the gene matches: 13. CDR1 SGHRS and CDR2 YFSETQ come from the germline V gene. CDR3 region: CASSPWDSGARQFF. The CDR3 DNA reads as TGCGCCAGCAGCCCCTGGGATAGCGGGGCCCGACAGTTCTTC.

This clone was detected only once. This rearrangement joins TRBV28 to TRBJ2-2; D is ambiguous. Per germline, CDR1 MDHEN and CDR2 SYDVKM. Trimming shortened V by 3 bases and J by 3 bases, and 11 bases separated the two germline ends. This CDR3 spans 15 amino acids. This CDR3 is CASSLGRRDTGELFF. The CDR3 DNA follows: TGTGCCAGCAGTTTGGGCAGAAGAGACACCGGGGAGCTGTTTTTT.

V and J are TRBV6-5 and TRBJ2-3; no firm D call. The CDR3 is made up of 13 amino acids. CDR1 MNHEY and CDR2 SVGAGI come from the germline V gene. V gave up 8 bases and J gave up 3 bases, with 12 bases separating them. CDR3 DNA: TGTGCCAGCGCGGTTTATGGGACAGATACGCAGTATTTT. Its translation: CASAVYGTDTQYF.

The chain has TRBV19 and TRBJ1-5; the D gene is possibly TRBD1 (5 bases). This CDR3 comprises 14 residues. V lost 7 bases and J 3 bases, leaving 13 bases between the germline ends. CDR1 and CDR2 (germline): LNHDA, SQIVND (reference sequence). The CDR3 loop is CASNVRGYNQPQHF. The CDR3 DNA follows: TGTGCCAGTAATGTAAGGGGATACAATCAGCCCCAGCATTTT. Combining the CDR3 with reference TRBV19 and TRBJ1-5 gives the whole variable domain DGGITQSPKYLFRKEGQNVTLSCEQNLNHDAMYWYRQDPGQGLRLIYYSQIVNDFQKGDIAEGYSVSREKKESFPLTVTSAQKNPTAFYLCASNVRGYNQPQHFGDGTRLSIL.

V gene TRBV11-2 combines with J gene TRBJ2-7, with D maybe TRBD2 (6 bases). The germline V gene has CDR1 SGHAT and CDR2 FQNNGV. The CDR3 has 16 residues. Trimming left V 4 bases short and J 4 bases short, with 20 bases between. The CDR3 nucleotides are TGTGCCAGCAGCTCCGGGGGTTGGGGGATTAATTACGAGCAGTACTTC. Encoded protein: CASSSGGWGINYEQYF.

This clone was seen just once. CDR3 protein: CASSGGSGYDTQYF. The DNA for the CDR3 is TGTGCCAGCAGTGGGGGCTCCGGGTACGATACGCAGTATTTT. V gene TRBV6-1 combines with J gene TRBJ2-3, with D tentatively TRBD1 (5 bases). With 4 bases removed from V and 6 bases from J, the gap between germline ends came to 14 bases. The CDR3 runs to 14 residues. The germline V gene has CDR1 MNHNS and CDR2 SASEGT.

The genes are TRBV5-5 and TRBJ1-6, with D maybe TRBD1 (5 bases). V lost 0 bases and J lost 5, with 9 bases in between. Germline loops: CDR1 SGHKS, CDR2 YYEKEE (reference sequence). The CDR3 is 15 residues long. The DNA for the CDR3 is TGTGCCAGCAGCTTGGAGCCAGGGAATAATTCACCCCTCCACTTT. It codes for CASSLEPGNNSPLHF.

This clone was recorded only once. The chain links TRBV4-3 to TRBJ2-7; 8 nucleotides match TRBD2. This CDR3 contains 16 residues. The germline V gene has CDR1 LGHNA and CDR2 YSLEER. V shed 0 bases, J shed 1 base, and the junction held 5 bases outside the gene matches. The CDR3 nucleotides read TGCGCCAGCAGCCAAGATTTCACTAGCGGTTCCTACGAGCAGTACTTC. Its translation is CASSQDFTSGSYEQYF.

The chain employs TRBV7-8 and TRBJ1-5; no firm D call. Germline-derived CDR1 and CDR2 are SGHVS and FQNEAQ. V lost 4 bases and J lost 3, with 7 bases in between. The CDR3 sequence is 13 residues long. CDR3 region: CASSSYYNQPQHF. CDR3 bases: TGTGCCAGCAGCTCCTATTACAATCAGCCCCAGCATTTT. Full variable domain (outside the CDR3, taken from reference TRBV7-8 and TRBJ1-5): GAGVSQSPRYKVAKRGQDVALRCDPISGHVSLFWYQQALGQGPEFLTYFQNEAQLDKSGLPSDRFFAERPEGSVSTLKIQRTQQEDSAVYLCASSSYYNQPQHFGDGTRLSIL.

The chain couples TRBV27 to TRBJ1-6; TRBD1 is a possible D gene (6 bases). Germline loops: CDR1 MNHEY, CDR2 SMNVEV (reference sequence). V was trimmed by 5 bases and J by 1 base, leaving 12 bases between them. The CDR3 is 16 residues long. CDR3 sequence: CASSPRGGSYNSPLHF. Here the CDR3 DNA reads TGTGCCAGCAGTCCAAGAGGGGGTTCCTATAATTCACCCCTCCACTTT.

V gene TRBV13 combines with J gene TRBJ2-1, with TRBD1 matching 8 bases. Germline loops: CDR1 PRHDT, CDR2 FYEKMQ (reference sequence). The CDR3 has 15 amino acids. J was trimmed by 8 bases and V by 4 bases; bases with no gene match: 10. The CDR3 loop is CASSSSGTGYHEQFF. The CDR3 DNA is TGTGCCAGCAGCTCATCCGGGACAGGATATCATGAGCAGTTCTTC. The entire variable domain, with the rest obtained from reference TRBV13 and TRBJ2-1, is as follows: AAGVIQSPRHLIKEKRETATLKCYPIPRHDTVYWYQQGPGQDPQFLISFYEKMQSDKGSIPDRFSAQQFSDYHSELNMSSLELGDSALYFCASSSSGTGYHEQFFGPGTRLTVL.

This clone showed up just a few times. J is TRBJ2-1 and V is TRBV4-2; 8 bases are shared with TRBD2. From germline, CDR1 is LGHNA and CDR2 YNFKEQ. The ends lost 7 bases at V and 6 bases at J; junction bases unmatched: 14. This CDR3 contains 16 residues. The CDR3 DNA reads TGTGCCAGCACCTCACTACCGGGACTAGGATTCAATGAGCAGTTCTTC. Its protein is CASTSLPGLGFNEQFF.

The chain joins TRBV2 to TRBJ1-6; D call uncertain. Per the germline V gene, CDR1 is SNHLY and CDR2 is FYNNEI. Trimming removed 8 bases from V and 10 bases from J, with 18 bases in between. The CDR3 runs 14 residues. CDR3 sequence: CASLRAGIKSPLHF. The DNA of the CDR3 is TGTGCCAGCCTGAGGGCGGGTATTAAGTCACCCCTCCACTTT.

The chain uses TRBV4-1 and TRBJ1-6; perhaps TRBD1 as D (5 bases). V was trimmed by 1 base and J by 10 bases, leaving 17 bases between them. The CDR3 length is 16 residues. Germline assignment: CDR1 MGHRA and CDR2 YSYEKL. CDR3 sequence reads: CASSQVLARAPSPLHF. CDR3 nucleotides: TGCGCCAGCAGCCAAGTCCTGGCCAGGGCCCCATCACCCCTCCACTTT.

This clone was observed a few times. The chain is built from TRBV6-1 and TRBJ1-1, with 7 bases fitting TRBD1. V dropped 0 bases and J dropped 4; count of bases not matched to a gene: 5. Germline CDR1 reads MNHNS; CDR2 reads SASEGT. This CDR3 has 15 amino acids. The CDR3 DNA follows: TGTGCCAGCAGTGAAGCAGGTACAGGGGCCACTGAAGCTTTCTTT. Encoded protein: CASSEAGTGATEAFF.